The 27 T cell receptor beta chains in this list originate from one sample, sequenced in a study of cytomegalovirus exposure and HLA in healthy donors. Primers: 60 Vbeta forward and 13 Jbeta reverse. Sequenced by immunoSEQ multiplex PCR; TCRdb stores in-frame clones only, minus some. The profile shows 100,000 to 150,000 clones, 80% of them singletons. The sample comprised PBMCs. Receptors originate from a woman between 40 and 50 years old in good health and CMV-seronegative.

The chain is built from TRBV28 and TRBJ1-5; D not certain. CDR3 length equals 15 residues. Trimming pared 6 bases from V and 9 bases from J, leaving 21 bases between. Germline V lookup: CDR1 MDHEN, CDR2 SYDVKM. The CDR3: CASSPALGRFSPQHF. Written as DNA, the CDR3 is TGTGCCAGCAGCCCCGCGTTGGGGAGATTCTCGCCCCAGCATTTT. The full variable domain, rest sourced from reference TRBV28 and TRBJ1-5, is DVKVTQSSRYLVKRTGEKVFLECVQDMDHENMFWYRQDPGLGLRLIYFSYDVKMKEKGDIPEGYSVSREKKERFSLILESASTNQTSMYLCASSPALGRFSPQHFGDGTRLSIL.

V usage is TRBV28 and J usage is TRBJ1-1; 9 bases line up with TRBD1. The V and J ends lost 6 bases and 6 bases, in that order; junction bases with no gene match: 5. Germline V CDR1 and CDR2: MDHEN, SYDVKM. This CDR3 has 13 amino acids. DNA of the CDR3: TGTGCCAGCAGACAGGGGGCGAAAGCTGAAGCTTTCTTT. Translating gives CASRQGAKAEAFF.

This chain joins TRBV18 and TRBJ1-5; D unresolved. The V end lost 6 bases, the J end lost 0 bases, and 15 bases lay between the germline ends. The CDR3 runs 16 residues. Per the germline V gene, CDR1 is KGHSH and CDR2 is LQKENI. CDR3 region: CASSAAADPSNQPQHF. The CDR3 DNA is TGTGCCAGCTCCGCGGCGGCAGATCCTAGCAATCAGCCCCAGCATTTT.

V is TRBV28 and J is TRBJ2-7, with 7 positions matching TRBD2. The CDR3 has 15 amino acids. The J segment lost 0 bases and the V segment lost 4 bases, leaving 6 bases of the junction unmatched. The V gene's germline CDR1 is MDHEN and CDR2 SYDVKM. Here the CDR3 reads CASSSQAGSSYEQYF. CDR3 nucleotide sequence: TGTGCCAGCAGTTCACAAGCGGGATCCTCCTACGAGCAGTACTTC.

The rearrangement joins TRBV19 to TRBJ1-1; D is uncertain. This CDR3 spans 13 amino acids. CDR1 is LNHDA and CDR2 is SQIVND in the germline V gene (reference sequence). The germline V and J ends were trimmed by 1 base and 6 bases, with 9 bases remaining between them. The CDR3 DNA reads as TGTGCCAGTAGTATAGGGGCGTCGTCTGAAGCTTTCTTT. This gives the protein CASSIGASSEAFF.

The chain couples TRBV23-1 to TRBJ1-4; D perhaps matches TRBD1 (5 bases). TRBV23-1 qualifies as an ORF whose function is uncertain. The CDR3 loop spans 14 amino acids. Trimming removed 4 bases from V and 5 bases from J, with 11 bases in between. The CDR3: CASSPGGFNEKLFF. The CDR3, as DNA: TGCGCCAGCAGTCCCGGGGGGTTCAATGAAAAACTGTTTTTT.

The genes are TRBV19 and TRBJ2-7, with D perhaps TRBD1 (6 bases). The CDR3 is 15 residues long. The V gene's germline CDR1 is LNHDA and CDR2 SQIVND (reference sequence). The V end was cut by 6 bases, the J end by 0 bases, with 15 bases between. CDR3 sequence: CASSRSPGDSYEQYF. The CDR3 DNA follows: TGTGCCAGTAGCCGCAGTCCAGGGGACTCCTACGAGCAGTACTTC. Drawing the rest from reference TRBV19 and TRBJ2-7, the complete variable domain is DGGITQSPKYLFRKEGQNVTLSCEQNLNHDAMYWYRQDPGQGLRLIYYSQIVNDFQKGDIAEGYSVSREKKESFPLTVTSAQKNPTAFYLCASSRSPGDSYEQYFGPGTRLTVT.

This clone was detected only a few times. The genes are TRBV5-1 and TRBJ2-1; tentative D call: TRBD1 (5 bases). The CDR3 covers 15 residues. Trimming stripped 9 bases from V and 7 bases from J, with 23 bases between. The germline V gene encodes CDR1 SGHRS and CDR2 YFSETQ. The CDR3 nucleotides read TGCGCCACCTCCCGTCCCGGTTCAGGGTTAAATGAGCAGTTCTTC. Translated, it gives CATSRPGSGLNEQFF.

The chain links TRBV7-2 to TRBJ1-5; D remains unclear. From germline, CDR1 is SGHTA and CDR2 FQGNSA. CDR3 length equals 12 residues. V lost 10 bases to trimming and J lost 0 bases, with 7 bases between them. The CDR3 here is CATGDSNQPQHF. The CDR3 DNA reads as TGTGCCACCGGGGATAGCAATCAGCCCCAGCATTTT.

The rearrangement joins TRBV5-6 to TRBJ1-1; D unclear. V lost 2 bases and J 5 bases, leaving 13 bases between the germline ends. Germline V gene sequence: CDR1 SGHDT, CDR2 YYEEEE. The CDR3 covers 14 residues. CDR3 protein: CASSFGPSGTEAFF. In nucleotides, the CDR3 is TGTGCCAGCAGCTTTGGTCCCTCGGGGACTGAAGCTTTCTTT.

The chain combines TRBV27 with TRBJ2-5; tentatively, D is TRBD1 (8 bases). The germline V gene encodes CDR1 MNHEY and CDR2 SMNVEV (reference sequence). Trimming removed 1 base at V and 5 bases at J, with 17 bases between. The CDR3 contains 16 residues. The CDR3 DNA reads as TGTGCCAGCAGTTTATTCTCAGGACAGGGAGGGGAGACCCAGTACTTC. Its protein product is CASSLFSGQGGETQYF.

This clone was detected ten times or more. The genes are TRBV4-3 and TRBJ2-7, with 9 bases fitting TRBD1. Germline assignment: CDR1 LGHNA and CDR2 YSLEER. Losses at the gene ends were 5 bases for V and 4 bases for J; bases not matched to a gene: 6. The CDR3 has 14 amino acids. The CDR3 DNA follows: TGCGCCAGCAGCTCCGGGACAGGGAGGTACGAGCAGTACTTC. Translating it yields CASSSGTGRYEQYF.

This clone was counted only a few times. The junction shows a germline mismatch at one end, possibly a read error. The rearrangement joins TRBV7-9 to TRBJ1-1; weak D call: TRBD1 (6 bases). This CDR3 spans 14 amino acids. Germline CDR1 and CDR2: SEHNR and FQNEAQ (reference sequence). DNA for the CDR3: TGTTCCAGCAGGCTAGGGGGGGGGAACACTGAAGCTTTCTTT. It translates to CSSRLGGGNTEAFF.

This clone was seen a handful of times. The chain employs TRBV29-1 and TRBJ1-1; no reliable D call. The CDR3 extends over 12 amino acids. Germline assignment: CDR1 SQVTM and CDR2 ANQGSEA. V gave up 3 bases and J gave up 1 base, with 6 bases separating them. The CDR3 DNA sequence: TGCAGCGTTGATCTCGGGAACACTGAAGCTTTCTTT. It yields the protein CSVDLGNTEAFF.

The V and J genes are TRBV27 and TRBJ1-1; a weak D match, TRBD1 (6 bases). Germline V gene lookup returns CDR1 MNHEY and CDR2 SMNVEV (reference sequence). There are 15 residues in the CDR3. V was shortened by 2 bases and J by 0 bases, with 10 bases between the two germline ends. The CDR3 sequence: CASSLRQGMNTEAFF. The CDR3 DNA is TGTGCCAGCAGTTTAAGGCAGGGGATGAACACTGAAGCTTTCTTT.

The CDR3 DNA follows: TGTGCCAGCAGCCTCCTTGGAGACACAGATACGCAGTATTTT. Protein product: CASSLLGDTDTQYF. The J gene is TRBJ2-3, the V gene TRBV7-2, with unresolved D. Germline lookup yields CDR1 SGHTA and CDR2 FQGNSA. V dropped 5 bases and J dropped 2 bases, with 11 bases sitting between them. CDR3 length: 14 amino acids.

The V call is TRBV28, the J call TRBJ1-1; D remains ambiguous. Germline lookup yields CDR1 MDHEN and CDR2 SYDVKM. The CDR3 totals 15 residues. V was pared by 1 base and J by 0 bases, with 9 bases between. CDR3 sequence: CASSLLGSLNTEAFF. CDR3 sequence (DNA): TGTGCCAGCAGTTTATTGGGCAGCCTGAACACTGAAGCTTTCTTT.

In this sample, this clone turned up a few times. Because the CDR3's place on the DNA is in doubt, the DNA is left out and the CDR3 is given as listed by TCRdb. V usage is TRBV21-1 and J usage is TRBJ1-4; TRBD1, as called in the table, went unchecked against the DNA. TRBV21-1 is reported as a pseudogene. Inclusive of both ends, the CDR3 amounts to 16 amino acids. The CDR3 sequence: CASILGGQSTNEKLFF.

This clone was observed a few times. The chain couples TRBV7-2 to TRBJ2-3, with D possibly matching TRBD2 (5 bases). The CDR3 contains 14 residues. V dropped 4 bases and J dropped 5 bases, with 13 bases sitting between them. Germline CDR1 and CDR2: SGHTA and FQGNSA. The chain's CDR3 is CASSSGVALDTQYF. The CDR3 DNA reads as TGTGCCAGCAGCTCCGGCGTAGCGTTAGATACGCAGTATTTT.

This clone was seen only once. The chain carries TRBV29-1 and TRBJ2-1; D gene ambiguous. V gave up 7 bases and J gave up 3 bases, with 13 bases separating them. This CDR3 comprises 13 residues. Germline loops: CDR1 SQVTM, CDR2 ANQGSEA. The CDR3 loop reads CSGVARNYNEQFF. In DNA, the CDR3 is TGCAGCGGCGTCGCTAGGAACTACAATGAGCAGTTCTTC.

V gene TRBV6-6 combines with J gene TRBJ2-7; D may be TRBD1 (6 bases). This CDR3 has 15 amino acids. V lost 2 bases and J lost 0, with 11 bases in between. Looked up from germline, CDR1 is MNHNY and CDR2 is SVGAGI (reference sequence). The CDR3 DNA is TGTGCCAGCAGTTACGGGACAACCAGCTCCTACGAGCAGTACTTC. Its protein product is CASSYGTTSSYEQYF.

The V and J genes are TRBV18 and TRBJ1-1; 9 bases line up with TRBD1. This CDR3 spans 17 amino acids. V was pared by 1 base and J by 2 bases, with 8 bases of the junction left unmatched. CDR1 is KGHSH, CDR2 LQKENI, per germline. CDR3 residues: CASSPRPGTGINTEAFF. In nucleotides, the CDR3 is TGTGCCAGCTCACCACGTCCCGGGACAGGGATAAACACTGAAGCTTTCTTT.

The J gene is TRBJ1-2, the V gene TRBV9; TRBD1 agrees at 7 bases. The V gene's germline CDR1 is SGDLS and CDR2 YYNGEE. The CDR3 extends over 16 amino acids. The junction had 13 bases not matched to a gene; V was cut back by 4 bases and J by 4 bases. The CDR3 nucleotides are TGTGCCAGCAGCCTAACGGGACAGCTCTCGAGCTATGGCTACACCTTC. This gives the protein CASSLTGQLSSYGYTF.

The V call is TRBV7-2, the J call TRBJ2-5; 7 positions match TRBD1. J lost 2 bases, V lost 5 bases, and 11 bases had no gene match. This CDR3 spans 16 amino acids. Germline lookup yields CDR1 SGHTA and CDR2 FQGNSA. The CDR3 sequence: CASSQRNRGGQETQYF. CDR3 DNA sequence: TGTGCCAGCAGCCAACGAAACAGGGGCGGGCAAGAGACCCAGTACTTC.

The genes are TRBV27 and TRBJ1-5, with D possibly matching TRBD1 (6 bases). This CDR3 spans 15 amino acids. CDR1 and CDR2 (germline): MNHEY, SMNVEV (reference sequence). V was shortened by 2 bases and J by 2 bases, with 10 bases between the two germline ends. CDR3 in amino acids: CASSLAGAGNQPQHF. Written as DNA, the CDR3 is TGTGCCAGCAGTTTAGCGGGGGCTGGCAATCAGCCCCAGCATTTT.

The chain couples TRBV19 to TRBJ1-3; 8 bases line up with TRBD1. The CDR3 length is 18 residues. The V and J ends lost 4 bases and 0 bases, in that order; junction bases with no gene match: 11. The V gene's germline CDR1 is LNHDA and CDR2 SQIVND (reference sequence). CDR3 bases: TGTGCCAGTAGTAGGCGGGGACAGGAGAAACTCTCTGGAAACACCATATATTTT. Protein sequence: CASSRRGQEKLSGNTIYF.

This clone was detected only once. The chain carries TRBV15 and TRBJ2-3, with 9 nucleotides matching TRBD2. CDR3 size: 18 residues. The V and J ends lost 0 bases and 4 bases, in that order; junction bases with no gene match: 11. The germline V gene encodes CDR1 LNHNV and CDR2 YYDKDF (reference sequence). Here the CDR3 DNA reads TGTGCCACCAGCAGAGAAGGGTGGCGGGAGGGTCTCGCAGATACGCAGTATTTT. This translates into CATSREGWREGLADTQYF.